The T cell receptor beta chain described here comes from a study of T cell repertoires in ileal Crohn's disease. Study summary: Median disease duration was nearly eight years; about 37% smoked at surgery. Postoperative therapy was given to about half: 11 thiopurines, 15 to 20 anti-TNF agents.

Profiling relied on immunoSEQ multiplex PCR, and the TCRdb table lists in-frame clones only, not all of them. The sample includes 4,500 to 6,500 clones, nearly 97% of them seen just once. The ends lost 5 bases at V and 4 bases at J; junction bases unmatched: 6. Germline V lookup: CDR1 SGHNT, CDR2 YYREEE (reference sequence). The CDR3 runs 16 residues. In the case of this clone: No antigen is known for it.

Findings of the study overall: All patients with clonality above 26.8% had endoscopic recurrence. Mucosal expansions were suggested to be mainly CD8 T cells.

Sample: ileal tissue. This clonotype was sampled from an adult with Crohn's disease. The chain carries TRBV5-4 and TRBJ2-3, with 14 bases that match TRBD2. CDR3 sequence (DNA): TGTGCCAGCAGTGAAAGACTAGCGGGGGGGCCAGATACGCAGTATTTT. Its translation: CASSERLAGGPDTQYF.